Detailed here is one TCR beta chain. The CDR3 consists of 14 residues. Germline CDR1 is ENHRY and CDR2 is SYGVKD. Deletions cut 2 bases from V and 1 base from J, with 8 bases between. The data are from a study of blood T cell repertoires in COVID-19. Here immunoSEQ multiplex PCR was the method, and the copy in TCRdb shows in-frame clones only, minus some. The table records about 320,000 clones, about 84% of them present only once. The material sequenced was peripheral blood. The V and J genes are TRBV10-3 and TRBJ2-5, with no clear D. This receptor was obtained from a woman in her 50s with acute or convalescent COVID-19. The CDR3 DNA reads as TGTGCCATCAGTGAGCCGCCGGTCCAAGAGACCCAGTACTTC. It translates to CAISEPPVQETQYF.